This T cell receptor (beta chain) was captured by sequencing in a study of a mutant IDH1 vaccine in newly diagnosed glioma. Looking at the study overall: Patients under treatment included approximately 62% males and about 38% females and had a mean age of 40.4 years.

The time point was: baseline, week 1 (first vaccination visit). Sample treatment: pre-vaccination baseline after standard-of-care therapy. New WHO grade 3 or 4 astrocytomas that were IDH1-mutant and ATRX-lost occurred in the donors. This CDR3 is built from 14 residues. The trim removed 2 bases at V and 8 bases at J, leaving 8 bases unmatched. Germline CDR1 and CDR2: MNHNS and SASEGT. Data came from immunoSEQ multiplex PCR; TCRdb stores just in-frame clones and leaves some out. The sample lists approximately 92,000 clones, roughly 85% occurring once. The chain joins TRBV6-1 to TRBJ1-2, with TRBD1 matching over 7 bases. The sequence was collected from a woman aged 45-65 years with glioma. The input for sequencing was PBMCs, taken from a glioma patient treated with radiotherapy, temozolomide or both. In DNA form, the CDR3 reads TGTGCCAGCAGTGAATATAGGGGGCAGGAGGGCTACACCTTC. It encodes CASSEYRGQEGYTF.